The T cell receptor beta chain under discussion was sequenced for a study of naive and memory T cell subsets. This clonotype has a handful of counts. Antigen: not known. Findings and limits, study-wide: Over 95% of naive TCR sequences appeared only once after error correction, unlike memory subsets.

This CDR3 region has 14 residues. Looked up from germline, CDR1 is DFQATT and CDR2 is SNEGSKA (reference sequence). The germline V and J ends were trimmed by 3 bases and 4 bases, with 12 bases remaining between them. The beta constant-region primer was an equimolar mix of two oligonucleotides covering TRBC1 and TRBC2. Four rounds of PCR amplified the ligated cDNA using nested alpha and beta constant-region primers plus SP2. One entry per CDR3 protein, called by TCRdb with MiXCR from the UMI-ligation and nested PCR reads. Of 120,000 to 150,000 distinct CDR3 sequences in the sample, approximately 15% are singletons; the top ten hold around 0.14%.

The sequenced sample consisted of naive CD4+ T cells from blood. The source is a human donor in good health. The chain has TRBV20-1 and TRBJ2-2, with a tentative D call TRBD1 (7 bases). Here the CDR3 DNA reads TGCAGTGCTAGGGGCAGGGGGGTCACCGGGGAGCTGTTTTTT. The encoded protein is CSARGRGVTGELFF.